Here is one T cell receptor (beta chain) with its context. Its antigen is currently unknown. Both 60 Vbeta primers and 13 Jbeta primers went into the PCR. The method was immunoSEQ multiplex PCR; TCRdb's version includes in-frame clones alone and lacks a portion of them. Of approximately 140,000 clones in the sample, roughly four fifths were seen once. This entry comes from a study of cytomegalovirus exposure and HLA in healthy donors. Notes on the study in general: Presence/absence analyses took donor sequencing depth as roughly uniform. In a later analysis, TCR association rates varied by HLA locus: DRB1 most, HLA-C fewest. Within an earlier analysis, most TCR beta V segments proved productive either about 90% or about 30% of the time.

V lost 4 bases, J lost 7 bases, and 10 bases stayed unmatched. CDR1 and CDR2 from the germline V gene are KGHSY and FQNENV. There are 16 residues in the CDR3. This receptor was taken from a woman aged 45-65 years in good health and CMV-seropositive. The sequencing sample was made of PBMCs. This chain uses TRBV16 with TRBJ1-5; 10 positions match TRBD1. CDR3 sequence (DNA): TGTGCCAGCAGCCCCACGACAGGGGGCTTGAGCCAGCCCCAGCATTTT. Residues: CASSPTTGGLSQPQHF.